This paragraph reports one T cell receptor beta chain. Naive CD8 cells, CD45RO-negative and positively selected for CCR7, excluded terminally differentiated effector memory CD45RA+ cells. Among the donors, all were Caucasian adults who lived in Nashville, Tennessee. CDR3 length equals 15 residues. V lost 1 base, J lost 3 bases, and 13 bases lay in between. Germline CDR1 reads MGHRA; CDR2 reads YSYEKL. The data are from a study of shared clonotypes between healthy human individuals. On the study more broadly: Aged 18 to 49, the donors were a couple of women and a few men. Donors had three CD4 naive, three CD4 memory, two CD8 naive and one CD8 memory plate apiece.

TCRdb's table, derived via immunoSEQ multiplex PCR, lists solely in-frame clones and lacks some. This repertoire shows approximately 2,200,000 clones, 85% to 95% found once; its top ten account for over 1.5%. This TCR was sampled from a man younger than 35 in good health. Some clones in this sample may be carry-over from other donors' samples. What was sequenced was naive CD8+ T cells from PBMCs. The chain has TRBV4-1 and TRBJ2-7, with D maybe TRBD1 (5 bases). The CDR3 spells CASSQGRQGSYEQYF. CDR3 nucleotide sequence: TGCGCCAGCAGCCAAGGTAGGCAGGGAAGCTACGAGCAGTACTTC.